This TCR beta chain was retrieved from a study of OX40 agonist ivuxolimab in advanced cancers. Study observations and caveats: At 0.1 to 3.0 mg/kg and by week 6, CD4+ and CD8+ T cells in the blood had expanded clonally.

Sequencing used immunoSEQ multiplex PCR; TCRdb keeps in-frame clones, though not all of them. The sample consists of 69,000 or so clones, more than 80% of them appearing once. The trim removed 4 bases at V and 6 bases at J, leaving 10 bases unmatched. Germline V lookup: CDR1 SGDLS, CDR2 YYNGEE. CDR3 length equals 15 residues. To note about this clone: Its specificity is unknown.

V usage is TRBV9 and J usage is TRBJ2-5; 9 bases agree with TRBD1. The starting material was CD4+ or CD8+ T cells sorted from blood, obtained in a trial of the OX40 agonist ivuxolimab. This clonotype was obtained from an adult with an advanced solid tumor such as melanoma, head and neck, liver or kidney cancer. CDR3 amino acids: CASSTGTGNLKTQYF. The DNA for the CDR3 is TGTGCCAGCAGCACCGGGACAGGGAATCTGAAGACCCAGTACTTC.